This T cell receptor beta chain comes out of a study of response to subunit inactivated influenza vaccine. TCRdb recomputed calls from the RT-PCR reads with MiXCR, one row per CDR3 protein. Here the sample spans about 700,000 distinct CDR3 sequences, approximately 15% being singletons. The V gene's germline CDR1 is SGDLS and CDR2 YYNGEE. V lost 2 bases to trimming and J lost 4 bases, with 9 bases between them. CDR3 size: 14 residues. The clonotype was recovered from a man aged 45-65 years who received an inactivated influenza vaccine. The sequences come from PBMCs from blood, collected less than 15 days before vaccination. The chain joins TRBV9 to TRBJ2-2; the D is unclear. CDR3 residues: CASSVVASTGELFF. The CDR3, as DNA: TGTGCCAGCAGCGTTGTAGCTAGCACCGGGGAGCTGTTTTTT.